The sequence of this T cell receptor (beta chain) was determined in a study of blood T cells in healthy people across ages. Study-wide results and limits: Strongly correlated with naive T cell percentage was TCR beta diversity.

Per sample, at least 6 micrograms of total RNA were extracted. As concerns this clonotype: What it binds is not known.

A J-beta primer mix and a sample-barcoded 5' primer were used in a second PCR of about 6 to 12 cycles. CDR3-containing paired-end reads numbering at least 2.5 million came from each sample. MiXCR was run by TCRdb on the 5' RACE reads, yielding one entry per CDR3 protein. The sample holds 850,000 to 1,000,000 distinct CDR3 sequences; roughly half are singletons and the top ten take about 20%. This CDR3 region has 15 residues. J gave up 0 bases and V 6 bases, and 4 bases lay outside the gene matches. The V gene's germline CDR1 is SQVTM and CDR2 ANQGSEA. The chain is built from TRBV29-1 and TRBJ2-3; 12 nucleotides align to TRBD2. Material for sequencing was blood. The sequence derives from a woman aged 60-70 years in good health. Written as DNA, the CDR3 is TGCAGCGTAGGGACTAGCGGGCTTAGCACAGATACGCAGTATTTT. Translated: CSVGTSGLSTDTQYF.